The sequence of this T cell receptor (beta chain) was determined in a study of regulatory T cells in long-lasting Graves disease. In the study overall: For a period under 3 months, newly diagnosed Graves' patients had taken antithyroid drugs.

Time point: newly diagnosed GD, antithyroid drugs for less than 3 months. RNA isolated from PBMCs was used to make the TCR library. Arm-PCR of CDR3 regions and iRepertoire HTBI primers were the basis on which TCR beta libraries were built. TCRdb reanalysed the multiplex PCR reads using MiXCR and keeps one entry per CDR3 protein. This sample yields about 330,000 distinct CDR3 sequences, of which around 15% are seen a single time; 20% to 25% belongs to the top ten. The same data also went into a second study, on T cells in Graves' hyperthyroidism and ophthalmopathy. That work states: Orbital computed tomography, thyroid ultrasound, serum thyroxine and TRAb, and clinical symptoms together informed the diagnoses.

The receptor was isolated from a woman between 18 and 29 years old with Graves disease. The input for sequencing was peripheral blood mononuclear cells (PBMCs), taken at new diagnosis, from a patient treated with antithyroid drugs.

For the CDR3, the DNA is TGCAGTGCTAGGGTCCAAGAACACACCGGGGAGCTGTTTTTT. The encoded protein is CSARVQEHTGELFF. The chain uses TRBV20-1 and TRBJ2-2; D remains unclear. V lost 3 bases, J lost 3 bases, and 11 bases lay in between. The V gene's germline CDR1 is DFQATT and CDR2 SNEGSKA (reference sequence). The length of the CDR3 is 14 residues.